This T cell receptor beta chain was captured in a study of T cell responses to AZD1222 COVID-19 vaccine. Assay used: immunoSEQ multiplex PCR; TCRdb lists only in-frame clones, some missing. The sample gives 100,000 or so clones, 82% of which show up once; approximately 5% is in the top ten. The CDR3 loop spans 13 amino acids. Germline V lookup: CDR1 MGHRA, CDR2 YSYEKL. Trimming stripped 0 bases from V and 8 bases from J, with 10 bases between. This chain connects TRBV4-1 to TRBJ1-1; D gene ambiguous. The sequence came from an adult in good health. The sample consisted of peripheral blood, taken on day 0 of AZD1222 vaccination. In nucleotides, the CDR3 is TGCGCCAGCAGCCAAGATGGACCCAGGGAAGCTTTCTTT. This translates into CASSQDGPREAFF.